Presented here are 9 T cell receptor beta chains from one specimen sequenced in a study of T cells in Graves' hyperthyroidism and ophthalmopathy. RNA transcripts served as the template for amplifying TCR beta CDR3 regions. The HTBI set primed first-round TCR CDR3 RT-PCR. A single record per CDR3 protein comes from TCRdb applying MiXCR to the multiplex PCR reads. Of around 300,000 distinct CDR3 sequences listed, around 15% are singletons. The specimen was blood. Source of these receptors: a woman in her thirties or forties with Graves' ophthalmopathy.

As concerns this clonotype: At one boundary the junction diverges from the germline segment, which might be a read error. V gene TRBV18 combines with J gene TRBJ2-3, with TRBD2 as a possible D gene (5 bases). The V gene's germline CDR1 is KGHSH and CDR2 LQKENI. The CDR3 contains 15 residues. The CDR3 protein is CTSSPGISRTDTQYF. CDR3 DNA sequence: TGTACCAGCTCACCCGGGATCTCCCGCACAGATACGCAGTATTTT. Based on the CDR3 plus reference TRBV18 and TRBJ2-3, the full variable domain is NAGVMQNPRHLVRRRGQEARLRCSPMKGHSHVYWYRQLPEEGLKFMVYLQKENIIDESGMPKERFSAEFPKEGPSILRIQQVVRGDSAAYFCTSSPGISRTDTQYFGPGTRLTVL.

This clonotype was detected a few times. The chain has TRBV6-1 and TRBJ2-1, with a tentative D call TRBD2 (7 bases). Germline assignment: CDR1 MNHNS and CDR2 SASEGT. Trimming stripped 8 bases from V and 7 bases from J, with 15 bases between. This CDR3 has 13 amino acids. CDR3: CASHFGGQNEQFF. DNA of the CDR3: TGTGCCAGCCATTTCGGGGGGCAAAATGAGCAGTTCTTC.

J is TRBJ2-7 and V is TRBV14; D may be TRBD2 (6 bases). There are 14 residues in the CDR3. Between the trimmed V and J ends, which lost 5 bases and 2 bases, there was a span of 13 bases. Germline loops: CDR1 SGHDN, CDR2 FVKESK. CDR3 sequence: CASSYRDSPYEQYF. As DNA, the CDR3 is TGTGCCAGCAGCTACCGGGACTCCCCCTACGAGCAGTACTTC.

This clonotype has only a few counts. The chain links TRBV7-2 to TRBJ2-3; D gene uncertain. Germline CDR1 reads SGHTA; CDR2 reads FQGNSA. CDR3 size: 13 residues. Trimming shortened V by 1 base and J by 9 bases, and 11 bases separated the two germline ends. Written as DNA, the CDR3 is TGTGCCAGCAGCTTAGAACGCCAGTTCACGCAGTATTTT. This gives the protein CASSLERQFTQYF. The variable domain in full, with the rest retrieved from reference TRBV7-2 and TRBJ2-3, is GAGVSQSPSNKVTEKGKDVELRCDPISGHTALYWYRQSLGQGLEFLIYFQGNSAPDKSGLPSDRFSAERTGGSVSTLTIQRTQQEDSAVYLCASSLERQFTQYFGPGTRLTVL.

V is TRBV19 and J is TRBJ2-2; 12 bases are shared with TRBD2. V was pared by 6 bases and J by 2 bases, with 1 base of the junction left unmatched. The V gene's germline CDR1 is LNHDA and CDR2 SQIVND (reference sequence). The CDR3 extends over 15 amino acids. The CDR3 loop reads CASRLAGGNTGELFF. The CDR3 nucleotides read TGTGCCAGTAGACTAGCGGGAGGAAACACCGGGGAGCTGTTTTTT.

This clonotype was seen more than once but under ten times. In DNA, the CDR3 is TGTGCCACCAGTGATTTTGGGGGGCTCCAGCCCCAGCATTTT. It encodes CATSDFGGLQPQHF. The chain links TRBV24-1 to TRBJ1-5, with D perhaps TRBD1 (6 bases). This CDR3 has 14 residues. CDR1 KGHDR and CDR2 SFDVKD come from the germline V gene. With 1 base removed from V and 7 bases from J, the gap between germline ends came to 10 bases.

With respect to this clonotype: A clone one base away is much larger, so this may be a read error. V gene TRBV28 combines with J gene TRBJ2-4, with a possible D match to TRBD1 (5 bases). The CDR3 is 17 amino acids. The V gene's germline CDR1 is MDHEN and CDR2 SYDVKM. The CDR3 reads CASSTGPGFEGENIRYF. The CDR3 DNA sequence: TGTGCCAGCAGCACGGGTCCTGGATTTGAAGGGGAAAACATTCGGTACTTC.

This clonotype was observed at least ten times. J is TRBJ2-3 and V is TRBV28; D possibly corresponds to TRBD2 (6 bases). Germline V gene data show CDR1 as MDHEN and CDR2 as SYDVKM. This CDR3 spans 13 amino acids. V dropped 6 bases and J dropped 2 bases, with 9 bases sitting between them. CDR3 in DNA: TGTGCCAGCAGCCCGGGGGACACAGATACGCAGTATTTT. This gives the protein CASSPGDTDTQYF.

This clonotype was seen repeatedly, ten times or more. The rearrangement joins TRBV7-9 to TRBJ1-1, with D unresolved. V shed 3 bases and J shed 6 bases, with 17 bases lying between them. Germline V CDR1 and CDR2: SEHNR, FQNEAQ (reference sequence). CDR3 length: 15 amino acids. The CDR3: CASSFGDLGGAEAFF. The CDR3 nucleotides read TGTGCCAGCAGCTTCGGCGATCTTGGTGGGGCTGAAGCTTTCTTT.